The clone carrying this T cell receptor (beta chain) came up a few times. As yet, its antigen is unknown. The sample originates from a study of vaccination and CD4 T cells after COVID-19. V lost 2 bases and J lost 8, with 10 bases in between. This CDR3 is 13 amino acids long. Germline V gene lookup returns CDR1 DFQATT and CDR2 SNEGSKA (reference sequence). Treatment here: roughly 11-day PBMC culture with coronavirus spike peptide pools or control peptides (ViraFEST assay). With peptide pools, ViraFEST first expanded antigen-specific T cells and afterwards sequenced their TCRs. Sequencing of cultured CD4+ T cell DNA used the Oncomine TCR Beta short-read assay. Using its own MiXCR run on the PCR reads, TCRdb lists one record per CDR3 protein. The repertoire holds thousands of distinct CDR3 sequences, with approximately 33% as singletons.

Sequenced input: CD4+ T cells from blood, cultured in vitro. The TCR originated in a human donor who had recovered from COVID-19. The chain recombines TRBV20-1 with TRBJ1-6; unclear D gene. The CDR3 DNA is TGCAGTGCTAGAACAATTGGGGATTCACCCCTCCACTTT. Encoded protein: CSARTIGDSPLHF.